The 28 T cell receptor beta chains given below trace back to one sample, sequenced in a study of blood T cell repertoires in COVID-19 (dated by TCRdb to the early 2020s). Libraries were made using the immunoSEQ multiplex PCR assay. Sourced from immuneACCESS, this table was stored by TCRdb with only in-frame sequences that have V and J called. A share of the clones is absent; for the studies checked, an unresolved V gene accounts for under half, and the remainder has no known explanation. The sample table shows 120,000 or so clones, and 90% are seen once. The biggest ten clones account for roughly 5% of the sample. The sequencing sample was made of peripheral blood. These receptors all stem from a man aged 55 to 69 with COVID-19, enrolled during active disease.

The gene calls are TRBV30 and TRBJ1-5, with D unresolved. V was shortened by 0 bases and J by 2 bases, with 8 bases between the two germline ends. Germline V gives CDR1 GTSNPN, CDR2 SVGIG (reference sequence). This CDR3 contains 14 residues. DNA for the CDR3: TGTGCCTGGAGTGTACCGGCGGGCAATCAGCCCCAGCATTTT. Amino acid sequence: CAWSVPAGNQPQHF. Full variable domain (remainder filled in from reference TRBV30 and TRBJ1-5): SQTIHQWPATLVQPVGSPLSLECTVEGTSNPNLYWYRQAAGRGLQLLFYSVGIGQISSEVPQNLSASRPQDRQFILSSKKLLLSDSGFYLCAWSVPAGNQPQHFGDGTRLSIL.

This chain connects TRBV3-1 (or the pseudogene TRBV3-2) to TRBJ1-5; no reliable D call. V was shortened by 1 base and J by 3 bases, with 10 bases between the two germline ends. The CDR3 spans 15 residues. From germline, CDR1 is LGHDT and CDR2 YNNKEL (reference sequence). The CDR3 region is CASSQVRGYNQPQHF. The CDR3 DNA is TGTGCCAGCAGCCAAGTCCGCGGCTACAATCAGCCCCAGCATTTT.

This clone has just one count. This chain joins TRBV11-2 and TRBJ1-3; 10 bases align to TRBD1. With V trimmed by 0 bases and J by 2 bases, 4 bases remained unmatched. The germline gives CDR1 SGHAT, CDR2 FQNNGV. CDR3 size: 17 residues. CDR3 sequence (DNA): TGTGCCAGCAGCTTAGACCGGACAGGGGGGACTGGAAACACCATATATTTT. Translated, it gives CASSLDRTGGTGNTIYF.

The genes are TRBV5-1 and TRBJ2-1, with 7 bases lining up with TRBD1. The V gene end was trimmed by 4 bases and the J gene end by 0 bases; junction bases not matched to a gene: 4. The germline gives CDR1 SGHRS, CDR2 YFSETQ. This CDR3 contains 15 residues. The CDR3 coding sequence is TGCGCCAGCAGCCCAGGGACAGACTCCTACAATGAGCAGTTCTTC. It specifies CASSPGTDSYNEQFF.

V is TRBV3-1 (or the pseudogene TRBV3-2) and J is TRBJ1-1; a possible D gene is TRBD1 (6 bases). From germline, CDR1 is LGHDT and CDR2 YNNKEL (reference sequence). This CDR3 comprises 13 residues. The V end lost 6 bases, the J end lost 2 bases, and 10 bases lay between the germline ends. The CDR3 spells CASSLQGNTEAFF. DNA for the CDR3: TGTGCCAGCAGTCTACAGGGAAACACTGAAGCTTTCTTT.

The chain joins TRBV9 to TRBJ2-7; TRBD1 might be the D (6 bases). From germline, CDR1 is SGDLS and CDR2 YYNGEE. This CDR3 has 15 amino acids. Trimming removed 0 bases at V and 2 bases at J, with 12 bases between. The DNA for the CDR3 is TGTGCCAGCAGCGTAGCTTTGGGGGCCCCCTACGAGCAGTACTTC. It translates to CASSVALGAPYEQYF.

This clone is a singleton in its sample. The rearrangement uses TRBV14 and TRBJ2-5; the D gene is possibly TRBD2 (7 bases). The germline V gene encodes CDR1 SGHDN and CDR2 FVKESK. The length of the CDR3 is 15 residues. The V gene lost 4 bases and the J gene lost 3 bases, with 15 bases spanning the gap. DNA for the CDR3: TGTGCCAGCAGCCCGTTTGGGAGGGGGGAAGAGACCCAGTACTTC. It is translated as CASSPFGRGEETQYF.

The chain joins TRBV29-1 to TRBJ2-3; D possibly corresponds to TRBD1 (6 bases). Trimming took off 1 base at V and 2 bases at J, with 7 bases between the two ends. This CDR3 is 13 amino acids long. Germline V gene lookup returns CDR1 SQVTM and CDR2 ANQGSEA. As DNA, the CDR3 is TGCAGCGTTGAAGGGACAGACACAGATACGCAGTATTTT. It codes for CSVEGTDTDTQYF.

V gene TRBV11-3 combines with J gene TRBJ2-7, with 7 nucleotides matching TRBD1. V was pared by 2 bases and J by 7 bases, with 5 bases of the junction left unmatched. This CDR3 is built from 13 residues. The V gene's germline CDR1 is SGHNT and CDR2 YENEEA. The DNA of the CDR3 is TGTGCCAGCAGCTTAATGACAGGGCGAGAGCAGTACTTC. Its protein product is CASSLMTGREQYF.

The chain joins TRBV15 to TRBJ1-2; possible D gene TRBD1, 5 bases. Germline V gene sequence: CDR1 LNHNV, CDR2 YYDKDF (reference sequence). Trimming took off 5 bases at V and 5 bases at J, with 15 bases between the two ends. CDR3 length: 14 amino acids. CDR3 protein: CATSRDARGYGYTF. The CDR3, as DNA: TGTGCCACCAGCCGGGACGCCCGGGGGTATGGCTACACCTTC. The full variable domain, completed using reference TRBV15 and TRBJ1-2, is DAMVIQNPRYQVTQFGKPVTLSCSQTLNHNVMYWYQQKSSQAPKLLFHYYDKDFNNEADTPDNFQSRRPNTSFCFLDIRSPGLGDTAMYLCATSRDARGYGYTFGSGTRLTVV.

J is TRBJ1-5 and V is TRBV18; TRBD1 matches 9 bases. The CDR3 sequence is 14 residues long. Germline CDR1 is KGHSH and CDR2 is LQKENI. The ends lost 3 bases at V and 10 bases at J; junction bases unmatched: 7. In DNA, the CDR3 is TGTGCCAGCTCACCGTCGGGACAGGGAGTCCCCCAGCATTTT. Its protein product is CASSPSGQGVPQHF.

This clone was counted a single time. CDR3 residues: CASSVIAGGANEQFF. CDR3 nucleotide sequence: TGTGCCAGCAGTGTGATAGCGGGGGGGGCCAATGAGCAGTTCTTC. The chain uses TRBV2 and TRBJ2-1; 11 nucleotides line up with TRBD2. Germline loops: CDR1 SNHLY, CDR2 FYNNEI. The CDR3 has 15 residues. The ends lost 4 bases at V and 6 bases at J; junction bases unmatched: 5.

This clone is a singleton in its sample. The CDR3 sequence is CASSYTNGLADTGELFF. The CDR3 nucleotides are TGTGCCAGCAGTTACACAAATGGACTAGCAGACACCGGGGAGCTGTTTTTT. The chain recombines TRBV6-2 or TRBV6-3 with TRBJ2-2; TRBD2 matches at 8 bases. With V trimmed by 2 bases and J by 3 bases, 8 bases remained unmatched. The CDR3 runs to 17 residues. CDR1 is MNHEY, CDR2 SVGEGT, per germline.

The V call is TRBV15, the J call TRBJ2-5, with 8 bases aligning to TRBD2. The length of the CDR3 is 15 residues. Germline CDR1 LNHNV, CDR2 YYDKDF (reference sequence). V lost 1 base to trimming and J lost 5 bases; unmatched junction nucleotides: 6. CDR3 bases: TGTGCCACCAGCAGAGCGGGACTAGGAAGGGAGACCCAGTACTTC. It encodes CATSRAGLGRETQYF. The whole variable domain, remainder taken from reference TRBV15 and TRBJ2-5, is DAMVIQNPRYQVTQFGKPVTLSCSQTLNHNVMYWYQQKSSQAPKLLFHYYDKDFNNEADTPDNFQSRRPNTSFCFLDIRSPGLGDTAMYLCATSRAGLGRETQYFGPGTRLLVL.

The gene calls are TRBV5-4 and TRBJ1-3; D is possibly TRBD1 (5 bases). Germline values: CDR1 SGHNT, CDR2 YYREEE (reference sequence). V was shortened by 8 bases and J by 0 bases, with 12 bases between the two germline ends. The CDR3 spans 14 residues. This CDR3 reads CASLQDPSGNTIYF. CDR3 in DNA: TGTGCCAGTTTACAGGACCCCTCTGGAAACACCATATATTTT.

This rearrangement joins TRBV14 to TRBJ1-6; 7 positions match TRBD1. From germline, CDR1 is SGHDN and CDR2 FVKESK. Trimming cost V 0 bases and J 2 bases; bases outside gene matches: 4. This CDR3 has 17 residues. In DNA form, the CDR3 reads TGTGCCAGCAGCCAAGATGCAGGGACAGCCTATAATTCACCCCTCCACTTT. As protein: CASSQDAGTAYNSPLHF.

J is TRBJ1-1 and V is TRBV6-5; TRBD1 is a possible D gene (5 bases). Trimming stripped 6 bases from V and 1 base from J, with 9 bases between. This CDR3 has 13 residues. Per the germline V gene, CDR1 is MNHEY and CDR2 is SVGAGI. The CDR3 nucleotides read TGTGCCAGCAGACGGGGGGAGAACACTGAAGCTTTCTTT. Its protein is CASRRGENTEAFF.

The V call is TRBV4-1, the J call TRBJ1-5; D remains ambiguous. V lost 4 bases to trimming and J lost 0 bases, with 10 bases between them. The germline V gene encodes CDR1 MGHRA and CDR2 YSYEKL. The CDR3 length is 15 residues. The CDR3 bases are TGCGCCAGCAGCCCGTCCCCCTATAGCAATCAGCCCCAGCATTTT. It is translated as CASSPSPYSNQPQHF.

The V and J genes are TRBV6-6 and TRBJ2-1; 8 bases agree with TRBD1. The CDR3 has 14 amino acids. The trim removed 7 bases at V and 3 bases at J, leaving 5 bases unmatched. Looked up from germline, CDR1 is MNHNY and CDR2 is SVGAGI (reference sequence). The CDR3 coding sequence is TGTGCCAGCACACAGGGGGTTCTCTACAATGAGCAGTTCTTC. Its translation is CASTQGVLYNEQFF.

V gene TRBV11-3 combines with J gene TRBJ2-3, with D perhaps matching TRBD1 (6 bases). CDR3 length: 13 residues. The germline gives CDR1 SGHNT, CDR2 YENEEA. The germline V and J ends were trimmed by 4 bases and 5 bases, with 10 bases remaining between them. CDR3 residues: CASSSQGKDTQYF. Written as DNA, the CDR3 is TGTGCCAGCAGCTCACAGGGTAAAGATACGCAGTATTTT.

The CDR3 nucleotides read TGCAGTGCTAGACTGAACTATGGCTACACCTTC. It translates to CSARLNYGYTF. The chain joins TRBV20-1 to TRBJ1-2, with D uncertain. This CDR3 comprises 11 residues. The V end lost 2 bases, the J end lost 2 bases, and 3 bases lay between the germline ends. In germline, CDR1 is DFQATT, CDR2 SNEGSKA (reference sequence).

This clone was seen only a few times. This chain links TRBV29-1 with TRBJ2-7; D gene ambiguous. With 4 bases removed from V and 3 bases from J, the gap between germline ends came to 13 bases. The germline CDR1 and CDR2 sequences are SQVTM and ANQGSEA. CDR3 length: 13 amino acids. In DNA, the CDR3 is TGCAGCGTTGTCACCACAGAATTCTACGAGCAGTACTTC. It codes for CSVVTTEFYEQYF.

The DNA for the CDR3 is TGTGCCAGTGGACAGGGTGGGGTGTCACCCCTCCACTTT. As protein: CASGQGGVSPLHF. J is TRBJ1-6 and V is TRBV2, with 8 bases aligning to TRBD1. V was pared by 9 bases and J by 10 bases, with 8 bases of the junction left unmatched. CDR1 and CDR2 from the germline V gene are SNHLY and FYNNEI. The CDR3 has 13 amino acids.

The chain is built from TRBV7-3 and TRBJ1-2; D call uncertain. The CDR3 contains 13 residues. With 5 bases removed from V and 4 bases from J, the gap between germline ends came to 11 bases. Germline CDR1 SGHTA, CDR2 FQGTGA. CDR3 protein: CASSETVGYGYTF. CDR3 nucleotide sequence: TGTGCCAGCAGCGAAACGGTCGGCTATGGCTACACCTTC. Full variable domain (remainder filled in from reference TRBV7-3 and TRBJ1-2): GAGVSQTPSNKVTEKGKYVELRCDPISGHTALYWYRQSLGQGPEFLIYFQGTGAADDSGLPNDRFFAVRPEGSVSTLKIQRTERGDSAVYLCASSETVGYGYTFGSGTRLTVV.

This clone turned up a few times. This CDR3 is CASSPGRVSYEQYF. DNA for the CDR3: TGTGCCAGCAGCCCAGGGAGGGTCTCCTACGAGCAGTACTTC. This chain links TRBV2 with TRBJ2-7; 7 nucleotides agree with TRBD2. The CDR3 covers 14 residues. CDR1 is SNHLY, CDR2 FYNNEI, per germline. V lost 6 bases to trimming and J lost 0 bases; unmatched junction nucleotides: 5.

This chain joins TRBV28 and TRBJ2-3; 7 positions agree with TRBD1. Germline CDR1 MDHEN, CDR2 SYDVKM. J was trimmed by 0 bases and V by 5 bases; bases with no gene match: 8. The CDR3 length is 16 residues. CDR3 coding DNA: TGTGCCAGCAGTCACGACAGGGTAAGGAGCACAGATACGCAGTATTTT. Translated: CASSHDRVRSTDTQYF.

CDR3 DNA: TGTGCCAGTAGTACCGGGACAAGAAATTCACCCCTCCACTTT. It encodes CASSTGTRNSPLHF. The V and J genes are TRBV19 and TRBJ1-6; tentatively, D is TRBD1 (6 bases). The germline CDR1 and CDR2 sequences are LNHDA and SQIVND (reference sequence). This CDR3 has 14 amino acids. The V gene lost 4 bases and the J gene lost 7 bases, with 11 bases spanning the gap. The full variable domain, in which reference TRBV19 and TRBJ1-6 provide the parts outside the CDR3, is DGGITQSPKYLFRKEGQNVTLSCEQNLNHDAMYWYRQDPGQGLRLIYYSQIVNDFQKGDIAEGYSVSREKKESFPLTVTSAQKNPTAFYLCASSTGTRNSPLHFGNGTRLTVT.

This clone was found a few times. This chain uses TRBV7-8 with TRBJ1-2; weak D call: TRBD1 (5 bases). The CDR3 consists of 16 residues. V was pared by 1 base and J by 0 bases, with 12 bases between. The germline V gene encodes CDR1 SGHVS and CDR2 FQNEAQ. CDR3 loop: CASSLVAGEANYGYTF. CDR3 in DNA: TGTGCCAGCAGCTTAGTTGCGGGGGAAGCTAACTATGGCTACACCTTC.